The TCR beta chain described here comes from a study of T cell responses to AZD1222 COVID-19 vaccine. Study-wide results and limits: Researchers report vaccine-associated CD4 TCRs spanning spike, with dominance at 160-218 and 743-854.

Assay used: immunoSEQ multiplex PCR; TCRdb lists only in-frame clones, some missing. The sample shows over 120,000 clones, approximately 90% of them seen only once. This CDR3 has 15 amino acids. V was clipped by 7 bases and J by 0 bases, with 13 bases between them. CDR1 MDHEN and CDR2 SYDVKM come from the germline V gene. As for this clone: Its antigen is unknown.

This TCR came from an adult who received the AZD1222 COVID-19 vaccine. The chain employs TRBV28 and TRBJ1-5; D is uncertain. The specimen comprised peripheral blood, sampled 28 days after the second AZD1222 dose. CDR3 amino acids: CASTLEQYSNQPQHF. CDR3 DNA sequence: TGTGCCAGCACCTTGGAGCAGTATAGCAATCAGCCCCAGCATTTT. Filled out from reference TRBV28 and TRBJ1-5, the complete variable domain reads DVKVTQSSRYLVKRTGEKVFLECVQDMDHENMFWYRQDPGLGLRLIYFSYDVKMKEKGDIPEGYSVSREKKERFSLILESASTNQTSMYLCASTLEQYSNQPQHFGDGTRLSIL.